This TCR beta chain derives from a study of blood T cells in healthy people across ages. Study-wide points: Unsorted PBMCs ruled out conclusive naive versus antigen-experienced comparison.

In the case of this clonotype: Its specificity is not known.

V was pared by 7 bases and J by 5 bases, with 9 bases of the junction left unmatched. Germline-derived CDR1 and CDR2 are SGDLS and YYNGEE. The CDR3 totals 15 residues. Combining a sample-barcoded 5' primer with a J-beta primer mix, a second PCR ran for roughly 6 to 12 cycles. TCRdb re-derived calls from the 5' RACE reads in MiXCR, one entry per CDR3 protein. The sample lists just over 800,000 distinct CDR3 sequences, approximately 59% occurring once. Specimen: blood. The source of this sequence is a man aged 25-45 years in good health. The gene calls are TRBV9 and TRBJ2-5; TRBD2 aligns across 12 bases. For the CDR3, the DNA is TGTGCCAGCGGACCTAGCGGGGGGGCGAGTGAGACCCAGTACTTC. It codes for CASGPSGGASETQYF. The full variable domain, completed using reference TRBV9 and TRBJ2-5, is DSGVTQTPKHLITATGQRVTLRCSPRSGDLSVYWYQQSLDQGLQFLIQYYNGEERAKGNILERFSAQQFPDLHSELNLSSLELGDSALYFCASGPSGGASETQYFGPGTRLLVL.